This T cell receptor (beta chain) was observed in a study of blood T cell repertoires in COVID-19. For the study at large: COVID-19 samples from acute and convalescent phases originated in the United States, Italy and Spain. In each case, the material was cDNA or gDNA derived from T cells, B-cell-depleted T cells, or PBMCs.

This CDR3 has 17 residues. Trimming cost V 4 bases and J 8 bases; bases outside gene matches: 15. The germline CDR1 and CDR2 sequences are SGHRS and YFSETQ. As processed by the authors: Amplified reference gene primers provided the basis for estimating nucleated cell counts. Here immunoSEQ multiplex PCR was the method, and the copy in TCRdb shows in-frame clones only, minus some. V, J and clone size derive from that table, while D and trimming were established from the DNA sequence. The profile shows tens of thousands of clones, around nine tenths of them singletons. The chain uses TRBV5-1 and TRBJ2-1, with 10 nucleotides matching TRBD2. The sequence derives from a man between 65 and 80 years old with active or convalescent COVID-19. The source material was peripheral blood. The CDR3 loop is CASSARLAGTVRDEQFF. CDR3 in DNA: TGCGCCAGCAGCGCTAGACTAGCGGGTACTGTTAGAGATGAGCAGTTCTTC.